This T cell receptor beta chain was sequenced during a study of post-analysis software for immune sequencing data. As for the study in general: The study covered relapsing-remitting, secondary progressive and progressive-relapsing courses of multiple sclerosis. General study findings and limits: In multiple sclerosis, normalized Chao1 diversity was significantly below that of controls. When patients were compared with controls, four to six TRBV segments were more frequent, TRBV5-6, TRBV5-1 and TRBV20-1 among them. With F measure, samples from one preparation batch clustered together strongly.

The CDR3 runs to 14 residues. The V gene lost 0 bases and the J gene lost 0 bases, with 7 bases spanning the gap. Germline CDR1 is DFQATT and CDR2 is SNEGSKA (reference sequence). Every TCR beta cDNA library bore unique molecular identifiers. About 500,000 cDNA molecules came from around 1 to 9.1 million T cells. MiXCR, applied by TCRdb to the PCR reads, yields one record per CDR3 protein. The sample has about half a million distinct CDR3 sequences, approximately 45% seen once. About this clonotype itself: Antigen: not known.

This clonotype was obtained from a girl between 10 and 17 years old with multiple sclerosis. The chain carries TRBV20-1 and TRBJ2-3; D is uncertain. The sample consisted of blood. CDR3 in amino acids: CSARDRISTDTQYF. The DNA for the CDR3 is TGCAGTGCTAGAGATAGGATTAGCACAGATACGCAGTATTTT.